This is a list of T cell receptor beta chains from one sample in a study of CD8+ T cells in alopecia areata. Assay: immunoSEQ multiplex PCR; the TCRdb copy retains only in-frame clones and omits some. The sample records roughly 110,000 clones, about 83% being singletons. Here the sequenced sample was CD8+ T cells sorted from blood, taken at week 24, from a patient treated with tofacitinib. These receptors were taken from a human donor with alopecia areata. CDR3s include the opening cysteine and the closing phenylalanine or tryptophan. D genes are given only for firm matches. Only part of the rows carry a size: once, few, many, or a class if the clone is expanded.

v_gene	d_gene	abundance	j_gene	CDR3nt	CDR3aa
TRBV5-1	TRBD1	-	TRBJ2-3	TGCGCCAGCACCCCGAGGGGGCGCCCAGATACGCAGTATTTT	CASTPRGRPDTQYF
TRBV11-2	TRBD1	-	TRBJ2-5	TGTGCCAGCAGCTTAAACGCTGGGGGGACAGGGGGCGAGGAGACCCAGTACTTC	CASSLNAGGTGGEETQYF
TRBV6-1	-	-	TRBJ2-5	TGTGCCAGCAGTGAAGGCCCAGGGTTGGGGCAAGAGACCCAGTACTTC	CASSEGPGLGQETQYF
TRBV6-6	TRBD1	-	TRBJ1-2	TGTGCCAGCAGTGGACAGGATTCCAACTATGGCTACACCTTC	CASSGQDSNYGYTF
TRBV2	-	few	TRBJ2-5	TGTGCCAGCAGTGGACGGGAGACCCAGTACTTC	CASSGRETQYF
TRBV29-1	-	-	TRBJ2-1	TGCAGCGTTGAAGATCTCGGTGAGCAGTTCTTC	CSVEDLGEQFF
TRBV5-1	TRBD1	-	TRBJ2-7	TGCGCCAGCAGCTCGTCGGGACAGGGGAAGGACTACGAGCAGTACTTC	CASSSSGQGKDYEQYF
TRBV6-5	TRBD2	-	TRBJ2-5	TGTGCCAGCAGCCGTAGCGGGGCAGAGACCCAGTACTTC	CASSRSGAETQYF
TRBV6-5	-	-	TRBJ1-2	TGTGCCAGCAGCCCGGGGAGCCTCGCTTTCGGCTACACCTTC	CASSPGSLAFGYTF
TRBV27	-	few	TRBJ2-3	TGTGCCACCCAGGCAGGCAGCACAGATACGCAGTATTTT	CATQAGSTDTQYF
TRBV4-2	-	-	TRBJ2-3	TGTGCCAGCAGCCAAGATTACGCAGTGACAGATACGCAGTATTTT	CASSQDYAVTDTQYF
TRBV5-6	-	-	TRBJ2-5	TGTGCCAGCAGCTTGGCCTCGCGGCGGGCCTTCGTCGAGACCCAGTACTTC	CASSLASRRAFVETQYF
TRBV6-5	-	-	TRBJ2-5	TGTGCCAGCAGTTATATAGCGAATTCGCGAGAGACCCAGTACTTC	CASSYIANSRETQYF
TRBV2	-	many	TRBJ1-1	TGTGCCAGCCAAAGGGGGGGATCCACTGAAGCTTTCTTT	CASQRGGSTEAFF
TRBV14	-	-	TRBJ1-1	TGTGCCAGCAGCCAGCTCGATAGAATCAGGGGTTTCACTGAAGCTTTCTTT	CASSQLDRIRGFTEAFF
TRBV10-3	TRBD1	-	TRBJ1-1	TGTGCCATCAGTAGGACAGGGGCCTATCTTATGAACACTGAAGCTTTCTTT	CAISRTGAYLMNTEAFF
TRBV7-8	-	-	TRBJ2-7	TGTGCCAGCAGCTTAGATCCTGGACAGTCATACGAGCAGTACTTC	CASSLDPGQSYEQYF
TRBV7-9	TRBD2	-	TRBJ2-5	TGTGCCAGCAGCCCATCCAGGGGGACTAGCGTAGATGAAGAGACCCAGTACTTC	CASSPSRGTSVDEETQYF
TRBV27	TRBD1	-	TRBJ1-5	TGTGCCAGCAGTTTTGGGACAGGGCGAGGACAGCCCCAGCATTTT	CASSFGTGRGQPQHF
TRBV30	-	-	TRBJ1-1	TGTGCCTGGAGTGTGGGGGGCACTGAAGCTTTCTTT	CAWSVGGTEAFF
TRBV4-1	TRBD1	-	TRBJ2-2	TGCGCCAGCAGCCCCCGAGGGTTACAGGGGGCGGTCGGGGAGCTGTTTTTT	CASSPRGLQGAVGELFF
TRBV23-1	-	-	TRBJ2-5	TGCGCCAGCAGTCAATGGGGGAATCAGGAGACCCAGTACTTC	CASSQWGNQETQYF
TRBV4-1	TRBD2	-	TRBJ2-1	TGCGCCAGCAGCCAAGAAAACCCCGGGGGGGCCGCGTATGAGCAGTTCTTC	CASSQENPGGAAYEQFF
TRBV29-1	TRBD1	-	TRBJ2-1	TGCAGCGTTGAAGGAGAGGGGGCGGTCTACAATGAGCAGTTCTTC	CSVEGEGAVYNEQFF
TRBV27	-	-	TRBJ2-1	TGTGCCAGCAGTTTGGGCTCCTACAATGAGCAGTTCTTC	CASSLGSYNEQFF
TRBV10-2	-	-	TRBJ1-1	TGCGCCAGCACCTATGACATGAACACTGAAGCTTTCTTT	CASTYDMNTEAFF
TRBV4-1	TRBD1	-	TRBJ2-7	TGCGCCAGCAGCCCCGAGGGACAGGGTCTCGAGCAGTACTTC	CASSPEGQGLEQYF
TRBV2	-	-	TRBJ2-4	TGTGCCAGCAGTGAAGAGGCAGTCCTAGCCAAAAACATTCAGTACTTC	CASSEEAVLAKNIQYF
TRBV7-9	-	-	TRBJ2-1	TGTGCCAGCAGCTTAATCCTCGCCGAGGAGCAGTTCTTC	CASSLILAEEQFF
TRBV7-9	-	-	TRBJ2-5	TGTGCCAGCAGCTTAAAGGGCGGGCTGGAGACCCAGTACTTC	CASSLKGGLETQYF
TRBV6-6	-	-	TRBJ2-7	TGTGCCAGCAGCCCACGGGGCTACGAGCAGTACTTC	CASSPRGYEQYF
TRBV5-4	-	-	TRBJ1-2	TGTGCCAGCAGCAGCTTCGGAGCGAGCTATGGCTACACCTTC	CASSSFGASYGYTF
TRBV4-3	-	-	TRBJ2-6	TGCGCCAGCAGCCAACGACAGGGGGCCAACGTCCTGACTTTC	CASSQRQGANVLTF
TRBV30	TRBD2	-	TRBJ2-7	TGTGCCTGGAGTGTCCTAGCGGGGGCCTACGAGCAGTACTTC	CAWSVLAGAYEQYF
TRBV5-1	TRBD1	-	TRBJ2-7	TGCGCCAGCAGCTTAGGGACAGGCCTAACCTACGAGCAGTACTTC	CASSLGTGLTYEQYF
TRBV10-3	-	-	TRBJ2-1	TGTGCCATCAGTGAGATCCCGGACAATGAGCAGTTCTTC	CAISEIPDNEQFF
TRBV29-1	-	-	TRBJ2-5	TGCAGCGTTGAAAGTGGGATCGAAGAGACCCAGTACTTC	CSVESGIEETQYF
TRBV5-1	-	few	TRBJ2-7	TGCGCCAGCAGCCTCCTGAGGGATCGGGAGCAGTACTTC	CASSLLRDREQYF
TRBV2	-	-	TRBJ1-5	TGTGCCAGCATGTGGGACAGCAATCAGCCCCAGCATTTT	CASMWDSNQPQHF
TRBV19	TRBD1	-	TRBJ1-5	TGTGCCAGTAGTATTTCGGGGACAGGGGATCAGCCCCAGCATTTT	CASSISGTGDQPQHF
TRBV5-1	TRBD1	-	TRBJ2-1	TGCGCCAGCAGCTCCGGACAGGGGTCAGTCAATGAGCAGTTCTTC	CASSSGQGSVNEQFF
TRBV29-1	-	-	TRBJ2-1	TGCAGCGTGCCCCCCGGGACCAACTCCTACAATGAGCAGTTCTTC	CSVPPGTNSYNEQFF
TRBV7-6	TRBD2	-	TRBJ2-5	TGTGCCAGCAGCGCCCAGTTAGCGGGGGGCCAAGAGACCCAGTACTTC	CASSAQLAGGQETQYF
TRBV27	TRBD1	few	TRBJ2-1	TGTGCCAGCAGTTTGCTTAAGGACAGGAGGCTGGGACAGTTCTTC	CASSLLKDRRLGQFF
TRBV6-1	-	once	TRBJ2-5	TGTGCCAGCAGGGAATCGTGGAAGACCCAGTACTTC	CASRESWKTQYF
TRBV4-3	-	once	TRBJ2-2	TGCGCCAGCAGCCAAGTGGATGGAGGGCCGGGATTAGCCGGGGAGCTGTTTTTT	CASSQVDGGPGLAGELFF
TRBV27	-	-	TRBJ1-1	TGTGCCAGCAGTTCGCGAGGGGAGACTGAAGCTTTCTTT	CASSSRGETEAFF
TRBV6-5	TRBD2	-	TRBJ2-7	TGTGCCAGCAGTTACTCCTATCTAGCGGGGGGCCACGGGCAGTACTTC	CASSYSYLAGGHGQYF
TRBV13	-	-	TRBJ2-1	TGTGCCAGCAGCTTAGAAGAGTCCTTTTCTCGGAATGAGCAGTTCTTC	CASSLEESFSRNEQFF
TRBV14	TRBD1	-	TRBJ2-6	TGTGCCAGCAGCCTTGAGGGACAGGGGATCTCTGGGGCCAACGTCCTGACTTTC	CASSLEGQGISGANVLTF
TRBV7-7	-	-	TRBJ2-7	TGTGCTAGCAGCTTAGCACAGGGAGGGAAGTACGAGCAGTACTTC	CASSLAQGGKYEQYF